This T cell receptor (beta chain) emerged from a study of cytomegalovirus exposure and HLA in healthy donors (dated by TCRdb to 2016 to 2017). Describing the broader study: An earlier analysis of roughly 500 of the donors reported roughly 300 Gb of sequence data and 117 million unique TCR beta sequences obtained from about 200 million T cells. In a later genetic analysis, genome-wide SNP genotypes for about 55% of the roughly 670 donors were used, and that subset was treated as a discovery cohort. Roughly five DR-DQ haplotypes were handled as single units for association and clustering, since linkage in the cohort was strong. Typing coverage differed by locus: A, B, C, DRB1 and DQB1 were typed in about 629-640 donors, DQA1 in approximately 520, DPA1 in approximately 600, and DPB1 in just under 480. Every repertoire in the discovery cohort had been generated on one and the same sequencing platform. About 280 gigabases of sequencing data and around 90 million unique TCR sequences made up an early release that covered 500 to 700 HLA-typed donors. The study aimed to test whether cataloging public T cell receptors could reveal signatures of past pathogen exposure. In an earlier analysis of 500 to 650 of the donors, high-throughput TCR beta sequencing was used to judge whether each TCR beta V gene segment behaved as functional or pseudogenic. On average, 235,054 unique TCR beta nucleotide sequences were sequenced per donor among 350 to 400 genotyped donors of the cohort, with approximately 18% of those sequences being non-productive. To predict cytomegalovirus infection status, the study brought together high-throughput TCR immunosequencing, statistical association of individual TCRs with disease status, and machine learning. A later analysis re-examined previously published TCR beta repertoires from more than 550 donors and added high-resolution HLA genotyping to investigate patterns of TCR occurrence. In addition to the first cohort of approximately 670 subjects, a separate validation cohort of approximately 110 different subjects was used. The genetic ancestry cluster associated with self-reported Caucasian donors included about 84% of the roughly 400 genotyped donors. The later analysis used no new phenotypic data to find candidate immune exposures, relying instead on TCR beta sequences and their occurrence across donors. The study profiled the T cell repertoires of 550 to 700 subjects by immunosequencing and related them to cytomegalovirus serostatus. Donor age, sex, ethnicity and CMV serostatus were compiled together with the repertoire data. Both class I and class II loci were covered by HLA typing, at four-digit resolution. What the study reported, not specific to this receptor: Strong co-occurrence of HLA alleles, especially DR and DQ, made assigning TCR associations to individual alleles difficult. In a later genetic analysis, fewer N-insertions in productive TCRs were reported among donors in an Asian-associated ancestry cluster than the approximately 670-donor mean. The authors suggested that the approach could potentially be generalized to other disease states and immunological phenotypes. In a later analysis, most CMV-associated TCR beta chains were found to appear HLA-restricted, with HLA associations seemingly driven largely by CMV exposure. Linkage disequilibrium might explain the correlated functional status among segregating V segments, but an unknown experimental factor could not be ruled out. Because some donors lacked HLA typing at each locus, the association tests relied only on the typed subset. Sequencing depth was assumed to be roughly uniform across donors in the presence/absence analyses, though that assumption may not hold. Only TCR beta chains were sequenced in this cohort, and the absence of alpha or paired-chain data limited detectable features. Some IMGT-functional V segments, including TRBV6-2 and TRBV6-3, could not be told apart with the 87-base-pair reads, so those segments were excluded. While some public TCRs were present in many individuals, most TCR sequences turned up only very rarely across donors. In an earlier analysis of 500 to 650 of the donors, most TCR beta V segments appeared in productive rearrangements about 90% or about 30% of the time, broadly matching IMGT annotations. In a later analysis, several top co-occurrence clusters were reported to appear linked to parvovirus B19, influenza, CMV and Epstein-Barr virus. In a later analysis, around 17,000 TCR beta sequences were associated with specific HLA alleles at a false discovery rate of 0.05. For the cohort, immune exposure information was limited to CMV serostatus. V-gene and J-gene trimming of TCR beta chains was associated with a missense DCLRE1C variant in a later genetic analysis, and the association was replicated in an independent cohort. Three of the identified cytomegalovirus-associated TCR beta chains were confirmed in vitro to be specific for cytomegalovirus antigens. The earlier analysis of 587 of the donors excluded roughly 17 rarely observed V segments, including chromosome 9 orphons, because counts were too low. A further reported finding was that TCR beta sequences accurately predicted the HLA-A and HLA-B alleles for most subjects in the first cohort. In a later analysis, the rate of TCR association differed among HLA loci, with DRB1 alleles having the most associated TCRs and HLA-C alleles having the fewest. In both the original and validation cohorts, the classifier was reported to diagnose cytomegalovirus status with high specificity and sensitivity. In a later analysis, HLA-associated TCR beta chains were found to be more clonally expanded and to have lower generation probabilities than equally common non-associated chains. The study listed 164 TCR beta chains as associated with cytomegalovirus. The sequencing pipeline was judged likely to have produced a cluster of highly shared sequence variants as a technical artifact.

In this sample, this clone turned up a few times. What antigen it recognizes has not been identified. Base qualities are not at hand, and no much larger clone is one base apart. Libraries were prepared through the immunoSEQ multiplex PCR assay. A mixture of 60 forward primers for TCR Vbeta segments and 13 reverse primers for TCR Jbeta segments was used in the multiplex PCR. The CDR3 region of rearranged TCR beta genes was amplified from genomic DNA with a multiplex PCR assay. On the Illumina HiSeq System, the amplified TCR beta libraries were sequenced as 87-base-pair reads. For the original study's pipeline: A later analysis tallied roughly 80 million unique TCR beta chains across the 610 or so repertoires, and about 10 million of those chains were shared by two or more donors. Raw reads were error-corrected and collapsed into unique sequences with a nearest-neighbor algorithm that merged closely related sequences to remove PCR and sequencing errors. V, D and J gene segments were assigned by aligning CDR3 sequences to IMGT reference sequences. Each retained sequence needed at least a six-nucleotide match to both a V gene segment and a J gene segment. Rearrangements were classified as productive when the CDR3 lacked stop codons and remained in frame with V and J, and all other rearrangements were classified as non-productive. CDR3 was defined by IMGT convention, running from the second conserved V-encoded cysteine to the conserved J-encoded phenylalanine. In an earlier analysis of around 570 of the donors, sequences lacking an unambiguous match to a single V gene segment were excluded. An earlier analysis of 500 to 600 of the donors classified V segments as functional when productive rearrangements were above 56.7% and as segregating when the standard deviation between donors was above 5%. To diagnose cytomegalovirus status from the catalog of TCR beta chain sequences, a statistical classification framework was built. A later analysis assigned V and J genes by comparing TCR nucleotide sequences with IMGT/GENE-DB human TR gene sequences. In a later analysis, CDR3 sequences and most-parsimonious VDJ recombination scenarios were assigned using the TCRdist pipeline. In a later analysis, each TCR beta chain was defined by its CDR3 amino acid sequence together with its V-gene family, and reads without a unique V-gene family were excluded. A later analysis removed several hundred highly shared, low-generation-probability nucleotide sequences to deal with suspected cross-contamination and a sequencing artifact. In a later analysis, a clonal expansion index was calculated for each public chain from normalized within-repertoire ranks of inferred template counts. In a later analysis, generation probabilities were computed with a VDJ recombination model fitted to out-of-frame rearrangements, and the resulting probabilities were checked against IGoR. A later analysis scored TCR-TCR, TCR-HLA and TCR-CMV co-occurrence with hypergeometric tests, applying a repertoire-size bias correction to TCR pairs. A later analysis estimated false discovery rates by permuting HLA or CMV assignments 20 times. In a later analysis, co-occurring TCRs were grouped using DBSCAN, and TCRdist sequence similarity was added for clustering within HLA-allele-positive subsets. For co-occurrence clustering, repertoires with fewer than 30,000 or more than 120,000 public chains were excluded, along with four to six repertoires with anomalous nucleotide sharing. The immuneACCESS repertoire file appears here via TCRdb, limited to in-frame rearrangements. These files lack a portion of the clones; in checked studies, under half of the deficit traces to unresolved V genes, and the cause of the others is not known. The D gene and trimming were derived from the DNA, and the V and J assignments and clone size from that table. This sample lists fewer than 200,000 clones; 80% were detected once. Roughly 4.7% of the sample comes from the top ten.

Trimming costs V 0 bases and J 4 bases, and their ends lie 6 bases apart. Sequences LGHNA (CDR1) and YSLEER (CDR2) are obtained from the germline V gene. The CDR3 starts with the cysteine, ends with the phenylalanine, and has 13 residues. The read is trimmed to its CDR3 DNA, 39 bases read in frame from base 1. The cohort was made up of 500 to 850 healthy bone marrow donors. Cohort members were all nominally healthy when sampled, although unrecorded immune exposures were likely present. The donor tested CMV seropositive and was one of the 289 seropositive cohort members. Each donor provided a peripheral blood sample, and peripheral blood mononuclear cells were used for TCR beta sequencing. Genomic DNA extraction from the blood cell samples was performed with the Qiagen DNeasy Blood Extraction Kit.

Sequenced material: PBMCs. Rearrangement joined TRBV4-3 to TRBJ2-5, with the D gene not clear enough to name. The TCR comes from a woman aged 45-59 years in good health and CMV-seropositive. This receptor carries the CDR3 CASSQDPSETQYF. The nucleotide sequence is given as TGCGCCAGCAGCCAAGACCCGTCAGAGACCCAGTACTTC.